The rows below give T cell receptor beta chains drawn from one sample of a study of regulatory T cells in long-lasting Graves disease. TCRdb redid the calling of the multiplex PCR reads with MiXCR, one entry per CDR3 protein. The sample lists about 470,000 distinct CDR3 sequences, roughly a fifth occurring once. The source material was peripheral blood mononuclear cells (PBMCs), sampled when the disease was refractory, from a patient treated with antithyroid drugs. These receptor sequences come from a female donor with Graves disease. Each CDR3 is given with its conserved first and last residue. The order of the fields is clone size, V gene, D gene, J gene, CDR3 DNA, CDR3 protein. The D gene is left open where the match is weak. Size is stated for part of the rows, as once, few or many counts, or as a class when the clone is expanded.

size: few; V: TRBV6-1; D: NA; J: TRBJ1-5; DNA: TGTGCCAGCGCTACTAATCAGGGCCAGCCCCAGCATTTT; CDR3: CASATNQGQPQHF
size: NA; V: TRBV30; D: NA; J: TRBJ1-2; DNA: TGTGCCTGGAGTCGCTATGGGGCCCAGCGCTACACCTTC; CDR3: CAWSRYGAQRYTF
size: many; V: TRBV6-1; D: NA; J: TRBJ2-7; DNA: TGTGCCAGCACGGGTGGCCACGAGCAGTACTTC; CDR3: CASTGGHEQYF
size: NA; V: TRBV28; D: TRBD2; J: TRBJ2-7; DNA: TGTGCCAGCAGTTTATACGCGGGAGGATCCTACGAGCAGTACTTC; CDR3: CASSLYAGGSYEQYF
size: few; V: TRBV10-3; D: NA; J: TRBJ1-1; DNA: TGTGCCATCAGTGAGGAATCGATGGGCTTTGAAGCTTTCTTT; CDR3: CAISEESMGFEAFF
size: many; V: TRBV3-1; D: NA; J: TRBJ1-1; DNA: TGTGCCAGCAGCCTTCAAGGGCTGGAAGCTTTCTTT; CDR3: CASSLQGLEAFF
size: NA; V: TRBV20-1; D: TRBD2; J: TRBJ2-5; DNA: TGCAGTGCGGCCCCGGCGGGGGTTGGGACCCAGTACTTC; CDR3: CSAAPAGVGTQYF
size: NA; V: TRBV30; D: NA; J: TRBJ2-7; DNA: TGTGCCGCAGGGTTCCACGAGCAGTACTTC; CDR3: CAAGFHEQYF
size: once; V: TRBV29-1; D: NA; J: TRBJ2-7; DNA: TGCAGCGTCCGAAGCTCACTCTCCTACGAGCAGTACTTC; CDR3: CSVRSSLSYEQYF
size: NA; V: TRBV27; D: NA; J: TRBJ2-7; DNA: TGTGCCAGCAGGGTAGGGGGGGACACCTACTACGAGCAGTACTTC; CDR3: CASRVGGDTYYEQYF
size: few; V: TRBV11-3; D: TRBD2; J: TRBJ2-1; DNA: TGTGCCAGCAGCTTAGCTAGCGGGGGGTACAATGAGCAGTTCTTC; CDR3: CASSLASGGYNEQFF
size: few; V: TRBV12-3/TRBV12-4; D: NA; J: TRBJ2-2; DNA: TGTGCCAGCAGTTTAGTTCCGGGGGGGGAGCTGTTTTTT; CDR3: CASSLVPGGELFF
size: NA; V: TRBV6-1; D: NA; J: TRBJ2-2; DNA: TGTGCCAGCTCACTGGATTTCAGCACCGGGGAGCTGTTTTTT; CDR3: CASSLDFSTGELFF
size: NA; V: TRBV19; D: TRBD1; J: TRBJ1-2; DNA: TGTGCCAGTAGTACCCGGGACAGGGATTACTATGGCTACACCTTC; CDR3: CASSTRDRDYYGYTF
size: many; V: TRBV6-1; D: TRBD1; J: TRBJ1-2; DNA: TGTGCCAGCAGCCCCGGGACAGTCTATGGCTACACCTTC; CDR3: CASSPGTVYGYTF
size: many; V: TRBV19; D: TRBD1; J: TRBJ1-4; DNA: TGTGCCAGTAGTACCGGGACAGGGGCTAATGAAAAACTGTTTTTT; CDR3: CASSTGTGANEKLFF
size: few; V: TRBV28; D: TRBD1; J: TRBJ2-4; DNA: TGTGCCAGCGGAGACCTCCGGGACAGGGGTTTTGGGGCCAAAAACATTCAGTACTTC; CDR3: CASGDLRDRGFGAKNIQYF
size: many; V: TRBV6-2/TRBV6-3; D: NA; J: TRBJ1-2; DNA: TGTGCCAGCAGTTACACCCAGGGATATGGCTACACCTTC; CDR3: CASSYTQGYGYTF
size: many; V: TRBV28; D: NA; J: TRBJ1-4; DNA: TGTGCCAGCAGCCACGACTGGCCCTCGGATGAAAAACTGTTTTTT; CDR3: CASSHDWPSDEKLFF
size: many; V: TRBV7-2; D: NA; J: TRBJ2-7; DNA: TGTGCCAGCAACCTTGGACGTGGCGAGCAGTACTTC; CDR3: CASNLGRGEQYF
size: many; V: TRBV7-2; D: TRBD1; J: TRBJ2-7; DNA: TGTGCCAGCAGCTCGGGACAGGCCTCCTACGAGCAGTACTTC; CDR3: CASSSGQASYEQYF
size: many; V: TRBV20-1; D: TRBD1; J: TRBJ1-5; DNA: TGCAGTGCTAGGAGACAGGGCCGAGGGTCGGTTGATCAGCCCCAGCATTTT; CDR3: CSARRQGRGSVDQPQHF
size: many; V: TRBV28; D: NA; J: TRBJ1-5; DNA: TGTGCCAGCAGTTTAGTTTGGGGGGCGGGTCAGCCCCAGCATTTT; CDR3: CASSLVWGAGQPQHF
size: few; V: TRBV7-8; D: TRBD2; J: TRBJ2-7; DNA: TGTGCCAGCAGCGGGGGGGGGTTCTCCGAGCAGTACTTC; CDR3: CASSGGGFSEQYF
size: NA; V: TRBV29-1; D: TRBD1; J: TRBJ2-7; DNA: TGCAGCGTTCTCGGGACAGGGACCTACGAGCAGTACTTC; CDR3: CSVLGTGTYEQYF
size: NA; V: TRBV6-1; D: TRBD1; J: TRBJ1-2; DNA: TGTGCCAGCAGTGTCGGACAGGGGATCGGCTACACCTTC; CDR3: CASSVGQGIGYTF
size: many; V: TRBV28; D: NA; J: TRBJ1-2; DNA: TGTGCCAGCGGGGGGGACATCCATGGCTACACCTTC; CDR3: CASGGDIHGYTF
size: many; V: TRBV19; D: NA; J: TRBJ1-4; DNA: TGTGCCAGTTTCTCGGGGGGAGTTAATGAAAAACTGTTTTTT; CDR3: CASFSGGVNEKLFF
size: few; V: TRBV24-1; D: TRBD1; J: TRBJ1-1; DNA: TGTGCCACCAGTGATTACAGGGGGACTGAAGCTTTCTTT; CDR3: CATSDYRGTEAFF
size: many; V: TRBV2; D: NA; J: TRBJ2-6; DNA: TGTGCCAGCAATCCCAGCTCTGGGGCCAACGTCCTGACTTTC; CDR3: CASNPSSGANVLTF
size: many; V: TRBV2; D: TRBD1; J: TRBJ2-5; DNA: TGTGCCAGCAGTGAGCAGGGGGCAAAGACCCAGTACTTC; CDR3: CASSEQGAKTQYF
size: few; V: TRBV20-1; D: TRBD1; J: TRBJ1-6; DNA: TGCAGTGCTCCCTCCGGGACAGTTAATTCACCCCTCCACTTT; CDR3: CSAPSGTVNSPLHF
size: many; V: TRBV12-3/TRBV12-4; D: NA; J: TRBJ1-1; DNA: TGTGCCAGCAGCCAGGACGGGAACACTGAAGCTTTCTTT; CDR3: CASSQDGNTEAFF
size: once; V: TRBV11-3; D: NA; J: TRBJ2-7; DNA: TGTGCCAGCAGCTTAGGGCAGGTAGAAGCCTACGAGCAGAACTTC; CDR3: CASSLGQVEAYEQNF
size: NA; V: TRBV24-1; D: NA; J: TRBJ2-2; DNA: TGTGCCACCAGTGATTCTTTGACTAGCGGGGAGCTGTTTTTT; CDR3: CATSDSLTSGELFF
size: few; V: TRBV19; D: TRBD1; J: TRBJ1-5; DNA: TGTGCCAGTAGTATGCCAGGGACAGGGTTCCTGAGCAATCAGCCCCAGCATTTT; CDR3: CASSMPGTGFLSNQPQHF
size: few; V: TRBV5-6; D: NA; J: TRBJ2-5; DNA: TGTGCCAGCAGCTTTACAGGGGAGGCCCAGTACTTC; CDR3: CASSFTGEAQYF
size: many; V: TRBV28; D: NA; J: TRBJ2-5; DNA: TGTGCCAGCAGACCCGCCGGGGAAGAGACCCAGTACTTC; CDR3: CASRPAGEETQYF
size: few; V: TRBV7-9; D: NA; J: TRBJ1-1; DNA: TGTGCCAGCAGCGTCGGGGACTCTGAAGCTTTCTTT; CDR3: CASSVGDSEAFF
size: many; V: TRBV2; D: NA; J: TRBJ2-6; DNA: TGTGCCAGCACCCCCCCCTACTCTGGGGCCAACGTCCTGACTTTC; CDR3: CASTPPYSGANVLTF